This T cell receptor beta chain appears in the sequencing data of a study of T cell responses to AZD1222 COVID-19 vaccine. Trimming took off 5 bases at V and 5 bases at J, with 13 bases between the two ends. The CDR3 runs to 13 residues. Germline CDR1 PRHDT, CDR2 FYEKMQ (reference sequence). Sequencing used immunoSEQ multiplex PCR; TCRdb keeps in-frame clones, though not all of them. Of 120,000 or so clones in the sample, roughly 90% were seen once. This chain joins TRBV13 and TRBJ2-7; no reliable D call. Sequenced here: peripheral blood, sampled on day 0 of MenACWY control vaccination. This clonotype was sampled from an adult in good health. This CDR3 is CASSPPWADEQYF. The DNA for the CDR3 is TGTGCCAGCAGCCCCCCGTGGGCTGACGAGCAGTACTTC.